This TCR beta chain was captured by sequencing in a study of OX40 agonist ivuxolimab in advanced cancers. Per germline, CDR1 SGHTA and CDR2 FQGNSA. This CDR3 contains 15 residues. The J segment lost 6 bases and the V segment lost 5 bases, leaving 5 bases of the junction unmatched. TCRdb's table, derived via immunoSEQ multiplex PCR, lists solely in-frame clones and lacks some. This table has some 33,000 clones, roughly 82% appearing once. Patients with autoimmune history or systemic immunosuppression were excluded. The TCR originated in an adult with an advanced solid tumor such as melanoma, head and neck, liver or kidney cancer. Here the sequenced sample was CD4+ or CD8+ T cells sorted from blood, taken in a trial of the OX40 agonist ivuxolimab. The chain joins TRBV7-2 to TRBJ1-6, with 9 bases lining up with TRBD1. CDR3 protein: CASSRQGGTNSPLHF. In nucleotides, the CDR3 is TGTGCCAGCAGCCGACAGGGGGGAACTAATTCACCCCTCCACTTT.